The sequence of this TCR beta chain was determined in a study of early T cells in non-severe SARS-CoV-2 infection. Study overall: Sequenced material consisted of bulk RNA (from unsorted whole blood), and chains were unpaired.

At least ten counts were recorded for this clonotype. Its target is not known. Whole-study findings and limits: Matches to VDJdb favored anti-spike CD8 responses and missed private and CD4 specificities.

In the library, individual cDNA molecules carried attached unique molecular identifiers. TCRdb used MiXCR to reprocess the 5' RACE reads, holding one entry per CDR3 protein. The sample contains about 81,000 distinct CDR3 sequences, about 14% of which appear only once. There are 13 residues in the CDR3. The germline V gene has CDR1 LNHDA and CDR2 SQIVND (reference sequence). The V end was cut by 5 bases, the J end by 9 bases, with 14 bases between. This clonotype was sampled from an adult who was a healthcare worker with PCR-confirmed SARS-CoV-2 infection or an uninfected control (not recorded which). The rearrangement links TRBV19 to TRBJ1-5, with D hard to call. Input material: whole blood. The CDR3 loop reads CASSAPGRGPQHF. DNA for the CDR3: TGTGCCAGTAGTGCTCCGGGCCGGGGGCCCCAGCATTTT.